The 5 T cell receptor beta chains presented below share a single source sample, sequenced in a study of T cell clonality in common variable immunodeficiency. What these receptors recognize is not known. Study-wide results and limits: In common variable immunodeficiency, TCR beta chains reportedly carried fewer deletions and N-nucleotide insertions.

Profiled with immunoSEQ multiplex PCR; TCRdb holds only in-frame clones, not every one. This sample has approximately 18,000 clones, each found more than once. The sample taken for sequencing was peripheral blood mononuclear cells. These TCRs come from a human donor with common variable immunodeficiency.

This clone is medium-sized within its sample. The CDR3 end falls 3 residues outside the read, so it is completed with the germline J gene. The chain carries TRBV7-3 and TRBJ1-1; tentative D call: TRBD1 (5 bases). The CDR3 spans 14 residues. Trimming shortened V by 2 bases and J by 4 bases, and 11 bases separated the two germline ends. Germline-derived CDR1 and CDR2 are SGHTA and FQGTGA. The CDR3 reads CASSLLGVGTEAFF. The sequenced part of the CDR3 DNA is TGTGCCAGCAGCTTACTAGGGGTGGGCACTGAA.

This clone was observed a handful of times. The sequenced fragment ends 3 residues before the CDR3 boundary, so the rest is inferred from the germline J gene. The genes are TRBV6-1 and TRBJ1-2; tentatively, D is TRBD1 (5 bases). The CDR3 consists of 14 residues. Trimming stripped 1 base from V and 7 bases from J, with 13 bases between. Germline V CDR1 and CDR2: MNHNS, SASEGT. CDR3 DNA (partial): TGTGCCAGCAGTGAAGACTGGGGTAGGGGTGGC. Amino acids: CASSEDWGRGG. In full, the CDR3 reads CASSEDWGRGGYTF.

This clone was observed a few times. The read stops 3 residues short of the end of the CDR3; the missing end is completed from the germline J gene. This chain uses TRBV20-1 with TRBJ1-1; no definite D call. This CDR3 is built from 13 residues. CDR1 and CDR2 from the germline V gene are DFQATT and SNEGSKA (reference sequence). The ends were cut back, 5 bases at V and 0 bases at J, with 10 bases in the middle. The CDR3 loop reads CSAHPQMNTEAFF. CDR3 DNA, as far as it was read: TGCAGTGCTCATCCACAGATGAACACTGAA.

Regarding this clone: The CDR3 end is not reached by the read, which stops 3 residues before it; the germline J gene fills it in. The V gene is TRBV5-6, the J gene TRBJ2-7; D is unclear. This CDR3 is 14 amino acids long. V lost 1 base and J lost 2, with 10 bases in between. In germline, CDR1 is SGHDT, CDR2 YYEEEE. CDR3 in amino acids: CASSLSPRAYEQYF. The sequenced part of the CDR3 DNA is TGTGCCAGCAGCTTGTCGCCACGGGCCTACGAG.

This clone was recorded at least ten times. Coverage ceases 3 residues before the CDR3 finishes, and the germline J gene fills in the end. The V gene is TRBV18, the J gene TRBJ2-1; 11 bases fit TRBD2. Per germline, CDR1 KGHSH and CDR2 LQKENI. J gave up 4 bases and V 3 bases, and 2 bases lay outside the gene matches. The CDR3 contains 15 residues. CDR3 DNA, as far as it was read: TGTGCCAGCTCACCTAGCGGGGGGGGATACAATGAG. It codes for CASSPSGGGYNE. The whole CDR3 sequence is CASSPSGGGYNEQFF.